The 20 T cell receptor beta chains below were found in one sample sequenced in a study of siplizumab effects on memory and regulatory T cells. Sequencing was performed with immunoSEQ multiplex PCR; in TCRdb, only in-frame clones are kept and a portion is missing. Of 75,000 to 95,000 clones listed, 85% to 90% were seen once; the top ten hold around 15%. Sequenced input: CD4+ T cells sorted from blood. These receptors came from a human donor in good health.

V usage is TRBV2 and J usage is TRBJ2-7; TRBD1 matches 10 bases. J gave up 6 bases and V 3 bases, and 5 bases lay outside the gene matches. The germline gives CDR1 SNHLY, CDR2 FYNNEI. The CDR3 consists of 14 residues. The CDR3 sequence: CASSEDRGIIEQYF. The DNA for the CDR3 is TGTGCCAGCAGTGAGGACAGGGGGATTATCGAGCAGTACTTC. The entire variable domain, with the rest obtained from reference TRBV2 and TRBJ2-7, is as follows: EPEVTQTPSHQVTQMGQEVILRCVPISNHLYFYWYRQILGQKVEFLVSFYNNEISEKSEIFDDQFSVERPDGSNFTLKIRSTKLEDSAMYFCASSEDRGIIEQYFGPGTRLTVT.

V gene TRBV9 combines with J gene TRBJ2-1; TRBD2 matches 7 bases. Trimming removed 0 bases from V and 0 bases from J; junction bases left unmatched: 12. CDR1 SGDLS and CDR2 YYNGEE come from the germline V gene. This CDR3 has 19 residues. The chain's CDR3 is CASSVAGLAVRSSYNEQFF. The CDR3 DNA is TGTGCCAGCAGCGTAGCTGGGCTAGCGGTACGAAGCTCCTACAATGAGCAGTTCTTC.

The chain recombines TRBV5-4 with TRBJ1-2; 9 nucleotides agree with TRBD1. Germline V lookup: CDR1 SGHNT, CDR2 YYREEE (reference sequence). V was clipped by 5 bases and J by 4 bases; unmatched bases: 9. This CDR3 is 15 amino acids long. The CDR3 loop reads CASRHRDRARYGYTF. DNA for the CDR3: TGTGCCAGCAGGCACCGGGACAGGGCTCGCTATGGCTACACCTTC.

The chain uses TRBV7-2 and TRBJ2-1; TRBD2 matches 11 bases. The CDR3 loop spans 17 amino acids. The V gene's germline CDR1 is SGHTA and CDR2 FQGNSA. V shed 6 bases, J shed 0 bases, and the junction held 7 bases outside the gene matches. CDR3 nucleotide sequence: TGTGCCAGCAGAGCACGACTAGCGGGAACCTCCTACAATGAGCAGTTCTTC. This encodes CASRARLAGTSYNEQFF.

This clone was recorded once. The genes are TRBV18 and TRBJ2-2; D gene uncertain. Per germline, CDR1 KGHSH and CDR2 LQKENI. The CDR3 is 14 residues long. V lost 3 bases, J lost 1 base, and 6 bases lay in between. The CDR3 region has the DNA TGTGCCAGCTCACCTCGTCGGAACACCGGGGAGCTGTTTTTT. Translated: CASSPRRNTGELFF.

The chain is built from TRBV19 and TRBJ2-3; the D gene is possibly TRBD2 (6 bases). Germline CDR1 LNHDA, CDR2 SQIVND (reference sequence). V was shortened by 4 bases and J by 6 bases, with 11 bases between the two germline ends. The CDR3 consists of 13 residues. Written as DNA, the CDR3 is TGTGCCAGTAGTACCCCCCTAGCGGATACGCAGTATTTT. Encoded protein: CASSTPLADTQYF.

The CDR3 sequence is CASSLGGRTTYEQYF. The CDR3 region has the DNA TGTGCCAGCAGCTTAGGCGGGAGGACGACCTACGAGCAGTACTTC. The chain joins TRBV7-2 to TRBJ2-7, with TRBD2 matching 8 bases. J was trimmed by 2 bases and V by 1 base; bases with no gene match: 4. CDR3 length equals 15 residues. CDR1 and CDR2 (germline): SGHTA, FQGNSA.

The chain couples TRBV5-1 to TRBJ2-1; no definite D call. The CDR3 length is 13 residues. Trimming removed 4 bases from V and 8 bases from J, with 13 bases in between. Germline V gene data show CDR1 as SGHRS and CDR2 as YFSETQ. CDR3 sequence: CASSTLSRDEQFF. The DNA for the CDR3 is TGCGCCAGCAGCACTCTTAGCAGAGATGAGCAGTTCTTC.

This chain links TRBV15 with TRBJ2-5, with TRBD2 as a possible D gene (6 bases). V was trimmed by 0 bases and J by 5 bases, leaving 25 bases between them. Germline V lookup: CDR1 LNHNV, CDR2 YYDKDF (reference sequence). The CDR3 runs 19 residues. The CDR3 coding sequence is TGTGCCACCAGCAGAGATCGTGGGGTGCGTGGACGGGAGTGGGAGACCCAGTACTTC. Its translation is CATSRDRGVRGREWETQYF.

V and J are TRBV2 and TRBJ2-7, with TRBD2 matching over 7 bases. V shed 0 bases and J 4 bases; nucleotides not matched to a gene: 0. Germline CDR1 SNHLY, CDR2 FYNNEI. The CDR3 has 13 amino acids. CDR3 in amino acids: CASSEAREYEQYF. Written as DNA, the CDR3 is TGTGCCAGCAGTGAAGCGCGGGAGTACGAGCAGTACTTC.

This chain links TRBV18 with TRBJ2-5; TRBD1 might be the D (6 bases). Deletions cut 1 base from V and 5 bases from J, with 20 bases between. CDR3 length: 17 residues. Per germline, CDR1 KGHSH and CDR2 LQKENI. CDR3: CASSPQTPGVQGETQYF. CDR3 in DNA: TGTGCCAGCTCACCACAGACACCCGGAGTCCAGGGGGAGACCCAGTACTTC.

This chain links TRBV5-8 with TRBJ2-7; 8 positions agree with TRBD2. CDR3 length: 14 residues. V lost 4 bases and J lost 3; bases outside the gene matches: 6. Per germline, CDR1 SGHTS and CDR2 YDEGEE. CDR3 protein: CASSPPGLVYEQYF. The CDR3 DNA reads TGTGCCAGCAGCCCACCGGGACTAGTCTACGAGCAGTACTTC.

This sequence joins TRBV2 and TRBJ2-5; possibly TRBD1 for D (5 bases). The V end lost 7 bases, the J end lost 5 bases, and 14 bases lay between the germline ends. Germline V gene lookup returns CDR1 SNHLY and CDR2 FYNNEI. This CDR3 is 13 amino acids long. The CDR3 region is CASIGQGRETQYF. CDR3 in DNA: TGTGCCAGCATCGGGCAGGGAAGGGAGACCCAGTACTTC.

The J gene is TRBJ2-7, the V gene TRBV5-5, with D tentatively TRBD2 (5 bases). The CDR3 is 14 amino acids. The V gene lost 5 bases and the J gene lost 1 base, with 13 bases spanning the gap. Germline-derived CDR1 and CDR2 are SGHKS and YYEKEE (reference sequence). CDR3 coding DNA: TGTGCCAGCAGGCTGGTACGGGGTTCCTACGAGCAGTACTTC. This translates into CASRLVRGSYEQYF.

The chain recombines TRBV18 with TRBJ2-3; 10 bases map to TRBD2. Germline loops: CDR1 KGHSH, CDR2 LQKENI. The CDR3 extends over 17 amino acids. The ends lost 0 bases at V and 3 bases at J; junction bases unmatched: 6. The CDR3 region is CASSPPTTSGNTDTQYF. CDR3 in DNA: TGTGCCAGCTCACCACCGACTACTAGCGGGAATACAGATACGCAGTATTTT.

The chain joins TRBV5-4 to TRBJ2-5, with 7 bases lining up with TRBD2. With 3 bases clipped from V and 4 bases from J, the junction kept 9 bases outside the gene matches. Germline-derived CDR1 and CDR2 are SGHNT and YYREEE (reference sequence). This CDR3 has 15 residues. CDR3 in amino acids: CASSSLAAAGETQYF. The CDR3 DNA sequence: TGTGCCAGCAGCTCTCTAGCGGCTGCTGGAGAGACCCAGTACTTC.

The rearrangement uses TRBV4-1 and TRBJ2-5, with a possible D match to TRBD2 (6 bases). The ends were cut back, 2 bases at V and 1 base at J, with 14 bases in the middle. The CDR3 is made up of 16 amino acids. Germline CDR1 reads MGHRA; CDR2 reads YSYEKL. The CDR3: CASSQSGRRGQETQYF. DNA for the CDR3: TGCGCCAGCAGCCAATCGGGGCGGCGGGGCCAAGAGACCCAGTACTTC.

The chain has TRBV6-5 and TRBJ2-5; D possibly uses TRBD1 or TRBD2 (5 bases each). Trimming took off 0 bases at V and 4 bases at J, with 9 bases between the two ends. Germline V gene lookup returns CDR1 MNHEY and CDR2 SVGAGI. The CDR3 has 14 residues. For the CDR3, the DNA is TGTGCCAGCAGTTACTCGATGAGGGGAGAGACCCAGTACTTC. Translating gives CASSYSMRGETQYF.

The chain couples TRBV6-5 to TRBJ2-1; D is ambiguous. Germline V gives CDR1 MNHEY, CDR2 SVGAGI. The germline V and J ends were trimmed by 0 bases and 4 bases, with 10 bases remaining between them. There are 15 residues in the CDR3. CDR3 region: CASSYSGHRYNEQFF. The CDR3 DNA is TGTGCCAGCAGTTACTCGGGCCACCGTTACAATGAGCAGTTCTTC.

This chain connects TRBV5-1 to TRBJ1-4; 9 nucleotides agree with TRBD1. Germline V CDR1 and CDR2: SGHRS, YFSETQ. Unmatched junction bases numbered 7, after V lost 3 bases and J lost 4 bases. The CDR3 spans 16 residues. The CDR3 sequence is CASSSSPGQGNEKLFF. The CDR3 nucleotides are TGCGCCAGCAGCTCATCTCCGGGACAGGGTAATGAAAAACTGTTTTTT.